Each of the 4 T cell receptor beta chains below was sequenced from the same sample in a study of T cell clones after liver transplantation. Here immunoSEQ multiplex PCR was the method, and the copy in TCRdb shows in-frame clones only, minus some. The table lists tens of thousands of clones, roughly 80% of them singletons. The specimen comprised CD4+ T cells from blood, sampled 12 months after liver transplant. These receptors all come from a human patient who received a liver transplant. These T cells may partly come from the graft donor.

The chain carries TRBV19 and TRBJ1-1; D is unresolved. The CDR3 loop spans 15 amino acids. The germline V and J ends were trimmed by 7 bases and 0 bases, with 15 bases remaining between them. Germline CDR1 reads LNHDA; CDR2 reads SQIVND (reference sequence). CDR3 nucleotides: TGTGCCAGTACCCAAAGGTCCGGAATGAACACTGAAGCTTTCTTT. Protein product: CASTQRSGMNTEAFF.

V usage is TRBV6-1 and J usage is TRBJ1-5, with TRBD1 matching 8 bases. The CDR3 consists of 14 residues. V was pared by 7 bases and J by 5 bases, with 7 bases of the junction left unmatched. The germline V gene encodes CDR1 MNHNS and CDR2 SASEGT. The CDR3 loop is CASNLSGQDQPQHF. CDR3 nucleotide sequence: TGTGCCAGCAACCTGTCGGGACAGGATCAGCCCCAGCATTTT.

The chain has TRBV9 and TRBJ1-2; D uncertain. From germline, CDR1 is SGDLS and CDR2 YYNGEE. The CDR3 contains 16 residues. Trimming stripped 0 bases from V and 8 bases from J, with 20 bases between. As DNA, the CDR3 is TGTGCCAGCAGCGTAGGAGATGTTGTCCCTCCTGGCGGCTACACCTTC. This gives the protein CASSVGDVVPPGGYTF.

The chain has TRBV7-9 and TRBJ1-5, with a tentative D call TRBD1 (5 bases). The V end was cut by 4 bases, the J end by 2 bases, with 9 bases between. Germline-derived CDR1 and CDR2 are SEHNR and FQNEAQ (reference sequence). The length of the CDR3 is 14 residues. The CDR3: CASSYDSGNQPQHF. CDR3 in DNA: TGTGCCAGCAGCTACGACAGCGGCAATCAGCCCCAGCATTTT.